This TCR beta chain was sequenced during a study of T-cell reconstitution after alpha-beta-depleted transplantation in children (dated by TCRdb to 2016 to 2017). For the study in its entirety: The study quantitatively tracked T-cell immune reconstitution after TCRalphabeta/CD19-depleted allogeneic hematopoietic cell transplantation in children using TCR repertoire profiling.

The method was PCR. The sequencer was an Illumina HiSeq 2500. To normalize quantification of the TCRbeta repertoire, the TCR libraries were built with molecular barcoding that relied on unique molecular identifiers. The public reads were quality trimmed at Q25 with fastp and then assembled into clones with MiXCR by TCRdb, keeping productive beta chains. Each CDR3 protein appears once, grouped with its most common genes and DNA. Recorded for this sample are fewer than 400,000 distinct CDR3 sequences; approximately 20% of them occurred a single time. The top ten clones comprise 3% to 4.5% of the sample. The V end loses 4 bases and the J end loses 0 bases, and a stretch of 16 bases separates them. CDR1 and CDR2, per the germline V gene, are SQVTM and ANQGSEA. Its CDR3 holds 16 amino acids, cysteine through phenylalanine. Of the read, only the CDR3 DNA is kept; its 48 bases are in frame from base 1. This clonotype was recorded a few times. The antigen it binds to is not known. Base qualities are not at hand, and no much larger clone is one base apart.

The rearrangement joined TRBV29-1 to TRBJ1-3; matching of 5 bases hints at TRBD1 as the D gene. The TCR comes from a human donor who donated a stem cell graft to a child with acute myeloid leukemia. The sample consisted of PBMCs from the stem cell graft donor, taken from the stem cell graft. The CDR3 protein is CSVVGGAGSSGNTIYF. The DNA sequence is TGCAGCGTTGTAGGAGGGGCGGGAAGCTCTGGAAACACCATATATTTT.